This is a list of T cell receptor beta chains from one sample in a study of blood T cell repertoires in COVID-19. Profiling relied on immunoSEQ multiplex PCR, and the TCRdb table lists in-frame clones only, not all of them. Of 200,000 to 250,000 clones listed, around 82% are singletons. The material sequenced was peripheral blood. Receptor source: a woman of 80 years or more with active or convalescent COVID-19. CDR3s include the opening cysteine and the closing phenylalanine or tryptophan. D genes are given only for firm matches. Clone size appears in some rows only: once, few, many, or a class for an expanded clone.

clone_size,j_call,v_call,d_call,cdr3_aa,cdr3_nt
NA,TRBJ1-2,TRBV28,NA,CASSLFQGQSHGYTF,TGTGCCAGCAGTCTATTCCAAGGACAGTCTCATGGCTACACCTTC
NA,TRBJ1-5,TRBV19,NA,CASSLRGAPMANQPQHF,TGTGCCAGTAGTCTCCGTGGAGCTCCTATGGCGAATCAGCCCCAGCATTTT
NA,TRBJ2-1,TRBV3-1/TRBV3-2,TRBD1,CASSVTGGSSSEQFF,TGTGCCAGCAGCGTTACAGGGGGCTCTTCTAGTGAGCAGTTCTTC
few,TRBJ1-4,TRBV6-5,NA,CASREVTTNEKLFF,TGTGCCAGTAGGGAGGTAACAACTAATGAAAAACTGTTTTTT
NA,TRBJ1-6,TRBV29-1,TRBD1,CSVRDRPNSPLHF,TGCAGCGTTAGGGACAGGCCTAATTCACCCCTCCACTTT
NA,TRBJ2-2,TRBV5-1,TRBD2,CASSLATSGTGELFF,TGCGCCAGCAGCTTGGCTACTAGCGGTACCGGGGAGCTGTTTTTT
NA,TRBJ2-7,TRBV4-1,NA,CASSQTGTNPYEQYF,TGCGCCAGCAGCCAGACCGGGACAAACCCCTACGAGCAGTACTTC
NA,TRBJ2-2,TRBV5-3,NA,CARSWPPGGGGNTGELFF,TGTGCCAGAAGCTGGCCCCCCGGGGGAGGGGGAAACACCGGGGAGCTGTTTTTT
NA,TRBJ2-7,TRBV20-1,NA,CSARSGEQYF,TGCAGTGCTAGATCGGGTGAGCAGTACTTC
NA,TRBJ2-4,TRBV19,NA,CASGGRGPGPKNIQYF,TGTGCCAGTGGGGGGAGAGGGCCCGGACCCAAAAACATTCAGTACTTC
NA,TRBJ2-1,TRBV18,TRBD1,CASSGQGTNEQFF,TGTGCCAGCTCAGGACAGGGGACGAATGAGCAGTTCTTC
NA,TRBJ1-5,TRBV7-2,NA,CASSFSLRQPQHF,TGTGCCAGCAGCTTTAGTTTACGTCAGCCCCAGCATTTT
NA,TRBJ1-5,TRBV21-1,NA,CASSKNRERCGNQPQHF,TGTGCCAGCAGCAAGAACCGGGAAAGATGTGGCAATCAGCCCCAGCATTTT
NA,TRBJ2-2,TRBV19,TRBD2,CASKSGLALAGGTGELFF,TGTGCCAGTAAAAGTGGACTAGCCCTAGCGGGAGGGACCGGGGAGCTGTTTTTT
NA,TRBJ1-3,TRBV5-1,NA,CASSPGTYLGNTIYF,TGCGCCAGCAGCCCGGGGACTTACTTAGGAAACACCATATATTTT
NA,TRBJ1-2,TRBV27,NA,CATISTDYGYTF,TGTGCCACCATTTCGACAGACTATGGCTACACCTTC
NA,TRBJ2-7,TRBV5-1,TRBD1,CASREQGTYEQYF,TGCGCCAGCAGGGAACAGGGGACCTACGAGCAGTACTTC
once,TRBJ2-5,TRBV18,NA,CASRPRGTAQETQYF,TGTGCCAGCCGACCCCGGGGGACTGCCCAAGAGACCCAGTACTTC
few,TRBJ2-7,TRBV20-1,TRBD1,CSASRDRDYEQYF,TGCAGTGCTAGTCGGGACAGGGACTACGAGCAGTACTTC
NA,TRBJ2-2,TRBV11-3,NA,CASSLGVSTGELFF,TGTGCCAGCAGCTTAGGAGTTAGCACCGGGGAGCTGTTTTTT
NA,TRBJ2-3,TRBV5-1,NA,CASSVDRPTSDTQYF,TGCGCCAGCAGCGTCGACAGGCCCACCTCGGATACGCAGTATTTT
NA,TRBJ2-7,TRBV7-9,NA,CASSPHPSRRSGEQYF,TGTGCCAGCAGCCCACACCCCTCGCGCAGGTCTGGCGAGCAGTACTTC
NA,TRBJ1-2,TRBV20-1,NA,CSANFFYGYTF,TGCAGTGCGAACTTTTTCTATGGCTACACCTTC
NA,TRBJ2-3,TRBV2,NA,CASSDLGAGDRTDTQYF,TGTGCCAGCAGTGACTTGGGGGCGGGAGATAGGACAGATACGCAGTATTTT
NA,TRBJ1-6,TRBV15,TRBD1,CATSRGGQGSTPLHF,TGTGCCACCAGCAGAGGGGGACAGGGGTCGACACCCCTCCACTTT
NA,TRBJ1-1,TRBV30,NA,CALIPGHLNTEAFF,TGTGCCTTAATACCGGGACACCTGAACACTGAAGCTTTCTTT
NA,TRBJ1-2,TRBV10-1,TRBD1,CASSEGTAYGYTF,TGCGCCAGCAGTGAAGGGACAGCGTATGGCTACACCTTC
NA,TRBJ2-5,TRBV29-1,TRBD2,CSVGSGGGQETQYF,TGCAGCGTTGGGAGCGGGGGTGGGCAAGAGACCCAGTACTTC
NA,TRBJ2-3,TRBV7-2,TRBD2,CASSLARLAGTDTQYF,TGTGCCAGCAGCTTAGCGCGGCTAGCGGGCACAGATACGCAGTATTTT
NA,TRBJ1-5,TRBV30,TRBD1,CAWSRDRGSGPQHF,TGTGCCTGGAGCCGGGACAGGGGTTCGGGGCCCCAGCATTTT
NA,TRBJ2-5,TRBV5-1,NA,CASSFFGSGETQYF,TGCGCCAGCAGCTTCTTCGGCTCGGGGGAGACCCAGTACTTC
NA,TRBJ1-4,TRBV30,NA,CAWSVGGSNEKLFF,TGTGCCTGGAGTGTAGGAGGGTCTAATGAAAAACTGTTTTTT
NA,TRBJ2-4,TRBV5-4,TRBD1,CASSSQTGGRVSF,TGTGCCAGCAGCTCCCAGACAGGGGGGAGAGTGAGTTTC
NA,TRBJ2-6,TRBV5-1,NA,CASSFGHPRSSGANVLTF,TGCGCCAGCAGCTTCGGACATCCAAGAAGCTCTGGGGCCAACGTCCTGACTTTC
few,TRBJ1-1,TRBV9,NA,CASSVPQNTEAFF,TGTGCCAGCAGCGTACCCCAGAACACTGAAGCTTTCTTT
NA,TRBJ2-3,TRBV5-4,TRBD2,CASSGEGKLAGITDTQYF,TGTGCCAGCAGCGGGGAGGGAAAACTAGCGGGGATCACAGATACGCAGTATTTT
NA,TRBJ2-5,TRBV2,TRBD1,CASRRSPGTERETQYF,TGTGCCAGCAGGCGCTCCCCCGGGACAGAAAGGGAGACCCAGTACTTC
NA,TRBJ2-7,TRBV2,NA,CASSWDNYEQYF,TGTGCCAGCAGTTGGGACAACTACGAGCAGTACTTC
few,TRBJ2-6,TRBV6-6,NA,CASSTNRDLNVLTF,TGTGCCAGCAGTACAAACAGGGACCTCAACGTCCTGACTTTC
NA,TRBJ2-3,TRBV18,NA,CASSPPGMPNTQYF,TGTGCCAGCTCACCTCCGGGAATGCCGAATACGCAGTATTTT
NA,TRBJ2-5,TRBV28,NA,CASSLGSLQETQYF,TGTGCCAGCAGTTTGGGCAGCCTCCAAGAGACCCAGTACTTC
few,TRBJ2-7,TRBV6-1,NA,CASSELYEQYF,TGTGCCAGCAGTGAACTCTACGAGCAGTACTTC
NA,TRBJ1-6,TRBV18,NA,CASSAGLDNSPLHF,TGTGCCAGCTCGGCGGGGTTGGATAATTCACCCCTCCACTTT
NA,TRBJ1-1,TRBV6-6,TRBD1,CASSSQGDRAGTEAFF,TGTGCCAGCAGTTCCCAAGGGGACAGGGCGGGCACTGAAGCTTTCTTT
NA,TRBJ1-6,TRBV27,NA,CASSFLGVDSPLHF,TGTGCCAGCAGTTTTTTAGGGGTTGATTCACCCCTCCACTTT
NA,TRBJ2-7,TRBV29-1,NA,CSVVQGINEQYF,TGCAGCGTTGTACAGGGAATAAACGAGCAGTACTTC
many,TRBJ1-5,TRBV5-8,NA,CASSMGAQTNQPQHF,TGTGCCAGCAGCATGGGGGCGCAGACCAATCAGCCCCAGCATTTT
NA,TRBJ1-1,TRBV11-3,NA,CASSFGTNTEAFF,TGTGCCAGCAGCTTTGGGACTAACACTGAAGCTTTCTTT
NA,TRBJ2-1,TRBV15,TRBD1,CATSGDRVQSYNEQFF,TGTGCCACCAGCGGAGACAGGGTGCAATCCTACAATGAGCAGTTCTTC
once,TRBJ1-6,TRBV11-2,TRBD1,CASSTTGTGVESPLHF,TGTGCCAGCAGCACGACCGGGACAGGGGTGGAATCACCCCTCCACTTT
NA,TRBJ2-2,TRBV30,TRBD2,CASAGLAFTGELFF,TGTGCCTCGGCTGGACTAGCGTTCACCGGGGAGCTGTTTTTT